This TCR beta chain originates from a study of blood T cell repertoires in COVID-19. Study-wide background: Samples representing acute and convalescent COVID-19 were sourced from the United States, Italy and Spain. PBMCs, B-cell-depleted T cells, or T cells provided the cDNA or gDNA that made up the material.

In the authors' workflow: Reference gene primers were amplified, and this amplification served to estimate nucleated cell counts. Clones were read by immunoSEQ multiplex PCR, and TCRdb kept only the in-frame ones, dropping some. The DNA gave D and trimming, while V, J and clone size come from that table. The sample records fewer than 250,000 clones, approximately 90% being singletons. This CDR3 has 14 residues. The germline V gene encodes CDR1 MDHEN and CDR2 SYDVKM. J lost 1 base, V lost 8 bases, and 4 bases had no gene match. The chain links TRBV28 to TRBJ1-1, with 10 bases identical to TRBD1. The sample comprised peripheral blood. The sequence was collected from a man younger than 45 with acute or convalescent COVID-19. The CDR3 reads CASPGDRGNTEAFF. As DNA, the CDR3 is TGTGCCAGCCCTGGGGACAGGGGGAACACTGAAGCTTTCTTT.